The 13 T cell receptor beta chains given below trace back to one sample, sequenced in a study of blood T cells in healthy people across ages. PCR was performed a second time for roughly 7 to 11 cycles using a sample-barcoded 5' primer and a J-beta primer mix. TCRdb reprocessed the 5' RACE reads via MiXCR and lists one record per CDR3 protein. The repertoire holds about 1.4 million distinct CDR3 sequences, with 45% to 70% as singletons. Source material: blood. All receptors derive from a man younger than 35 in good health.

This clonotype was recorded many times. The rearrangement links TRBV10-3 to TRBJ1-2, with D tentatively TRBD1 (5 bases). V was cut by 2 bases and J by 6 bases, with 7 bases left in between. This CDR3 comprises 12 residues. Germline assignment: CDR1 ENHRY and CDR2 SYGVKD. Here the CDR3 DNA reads TGTGCCATCAGTGAGGGGGACCATGGCTACACCTTC. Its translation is CAISEGDHGYTF.

CDR3 in amino acids: CATSREADEKLFF. The CDR3 DNA reads as TGTGCCACCAGCAGAGAGGCGGACGAAAAACTGTTTTTT. This chain uses TRBV15 with TRBJ1-4; D not certain. V gave up 0 bases and J gave up 8 bases, with 7 bases separating them. Germline assignment: CDR1 LNHNV and CDR2 YYDKDF (reference sequence). The CDR3 covers 13 residues.

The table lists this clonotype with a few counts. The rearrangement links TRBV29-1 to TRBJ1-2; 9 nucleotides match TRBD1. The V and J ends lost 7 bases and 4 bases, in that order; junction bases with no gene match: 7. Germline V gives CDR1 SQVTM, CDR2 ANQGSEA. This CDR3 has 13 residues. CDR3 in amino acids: CSGRTGDGYGYTF. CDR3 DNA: TGCAGCGGGAGGACAGGGGACGGCTATGGCTACACCTTC. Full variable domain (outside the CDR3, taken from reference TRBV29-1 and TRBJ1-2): SAVISQKPSRDICQRGTSLTIQCQVDSQVTMMFWYRQQPGQSLTLIATANQGSEATYESGFVIDKFPISRPNLTFSTLTVSNMSPEDSSIYLCSGRTGDGYGYTFGSGTRLTVV.

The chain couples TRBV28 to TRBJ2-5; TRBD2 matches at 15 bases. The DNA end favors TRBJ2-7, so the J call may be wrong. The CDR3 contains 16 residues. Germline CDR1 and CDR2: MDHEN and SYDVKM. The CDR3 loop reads CASSPGTSGRTYEQYF. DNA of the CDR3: TGTGCCAGCAGCCCAGGGACTAGCGGGAGGACCTACGAGCAGTACTTC.

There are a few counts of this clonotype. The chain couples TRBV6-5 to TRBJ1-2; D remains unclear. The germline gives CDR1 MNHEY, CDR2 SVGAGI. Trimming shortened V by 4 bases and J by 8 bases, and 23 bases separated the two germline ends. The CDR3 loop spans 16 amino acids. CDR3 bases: TGTGCCAGCAGTTCCCTAAGTCTGGGCAGCCCGGGCGGCTACACCTTC. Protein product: CASSSLSLGSPGGYTF.

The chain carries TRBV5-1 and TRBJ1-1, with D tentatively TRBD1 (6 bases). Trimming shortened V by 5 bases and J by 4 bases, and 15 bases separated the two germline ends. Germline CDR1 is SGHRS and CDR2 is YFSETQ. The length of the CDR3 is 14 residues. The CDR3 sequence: CASRSTGLGTEAFF. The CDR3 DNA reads TGCGCCAGCAGATCTACAGGGCTGGGCACTGAAGCTTTCTTT.

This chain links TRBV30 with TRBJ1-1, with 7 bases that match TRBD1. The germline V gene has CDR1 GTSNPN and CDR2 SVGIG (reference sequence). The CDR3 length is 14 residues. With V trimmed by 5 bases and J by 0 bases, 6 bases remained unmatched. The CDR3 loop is CAWSSGQLNTEAFF. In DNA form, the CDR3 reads TGTGCCTGGTCCTCGGGACAGCTGAACACTGAAGCTTTCTTT.

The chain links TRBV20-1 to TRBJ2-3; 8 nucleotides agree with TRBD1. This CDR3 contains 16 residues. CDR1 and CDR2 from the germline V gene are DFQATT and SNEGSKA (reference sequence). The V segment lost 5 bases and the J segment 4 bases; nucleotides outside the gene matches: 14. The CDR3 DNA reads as TGCAGTGCTCCCCTCAGACAGGGGACTCAGGCAGATACGCAGTATTTT. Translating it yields CSAPLRQGTQADTQYF.

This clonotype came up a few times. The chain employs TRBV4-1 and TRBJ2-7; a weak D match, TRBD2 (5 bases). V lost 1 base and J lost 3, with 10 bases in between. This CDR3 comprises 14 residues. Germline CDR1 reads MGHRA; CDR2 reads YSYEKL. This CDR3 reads CASSQAGNGYEQYF. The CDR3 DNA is TGCGCCAGCAGCCAAGCCGGGAACGGCTACGAGCAGTACTTC.

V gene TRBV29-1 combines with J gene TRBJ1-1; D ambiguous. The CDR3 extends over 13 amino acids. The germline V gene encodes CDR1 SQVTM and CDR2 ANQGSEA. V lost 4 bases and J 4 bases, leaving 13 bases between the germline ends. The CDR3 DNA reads TGCAGCGTTGTAACGGGTTGGGGCACTGAAGCTTTCTTT. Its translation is CSVVTGWGTEAFF.

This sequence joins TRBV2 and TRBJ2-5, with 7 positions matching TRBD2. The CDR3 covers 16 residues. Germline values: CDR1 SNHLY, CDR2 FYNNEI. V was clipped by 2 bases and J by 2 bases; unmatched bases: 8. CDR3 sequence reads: CASSEPIRGVQETQYF. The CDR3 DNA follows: TGTGCCAGCAGTGAACCCATCCGGGGGGTGCAAGAGACCCAGTACTTC.

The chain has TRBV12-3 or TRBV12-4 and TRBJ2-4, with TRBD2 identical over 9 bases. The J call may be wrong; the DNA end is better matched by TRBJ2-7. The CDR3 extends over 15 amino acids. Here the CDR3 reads CASSLRLAAPNEQYF. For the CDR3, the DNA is TGTGCCAGCAGTTTAAGACTAGCGGCCCCCAACGAGCAGTACTTC.

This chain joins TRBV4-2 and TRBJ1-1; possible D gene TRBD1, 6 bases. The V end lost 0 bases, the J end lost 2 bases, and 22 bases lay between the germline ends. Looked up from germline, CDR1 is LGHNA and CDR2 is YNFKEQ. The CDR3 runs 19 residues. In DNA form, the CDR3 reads TGTGCCAGCAGCCAAGATCTAGGACAGACTCACTCGAGAAACACTGAAGCTTTCTTT. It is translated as CASSQDLGQTHSRNTEAFF.